These T cell receptor beta chains were read from a single sample in a study of T-cell reconstitution after alpha-beta-depleted transplantation in children. Using its own MiXCR run on the PCR reads, TCRdb lists one record per CDR3 protein. The sample shows around 190,000 distinct CDR3 sequences, about 6.6% of them seen only once. The specimen was PBMCs, collected before TCRalphabeta/CD19-depleted stem cell transplant. These receptors were taken from a boy between 2 and 15 years old with acute lymphoblastic leukemia, due to receive a stem cell transplant. Both conserved end residues are part of each CDR3. A D gene is named only where the DNA matches it firmly. The size of a clone is reported for some rows only, either as once, few or many, or as a class for expanded clones.

V gene	D gene	clone size	J gene	CDR3 DNA	CDR3 protein
TRBV29-1	TRBD2	many	TRBJ2-1	TGCAGCGTTTTTGGGACTAGTCTCAATGAGCAGTTCTTC	CSVFGTSLNEQFF
TRBV11-2	TRBD2	many	TRBJ2-1	TGTGCCAGCAGCCAGAGCGGGAGGCGGTACAATGAGCAGTTCTTC	CASSQSGRRYNEQFF
TRBV10-1	.	.	TRBJ2-7	TGCGCCAGCATCAGAGAAGGGGGGGCCTACGAGCAGTACTTC	CASIREGGAYEQYF
TRBV11-2	.	many	TRBJ2-3	TGTGCCAGCAGCTTAGTCTTGGGGGCTGCAGATACGCAGTATTTT	CASSLVLGAADTQYF
TRBV28	TRBD2	many	TRBJ2-3	TGTGCCAGCAGTTCCGCGGGGGGTGTAGATACGCAGTATTTT	CASSSAGGVDTQYF
TRBV5-1	.	few	TRBJ2-7	TGCGCCAGCAGCGGATCGGTAGGGTACGAGCAGTACTTC	CASSGSVGYEQYF
TRBV5-1	.	few	TRBJ2-5	TGCGCCAGCACATACAGGGATCGGACGTCGGCGGAGACCCAGTACTTC	CASTYRDRTSAETQYF
TRBV15	.	many	TRBJ2-3	TGTGCCACCAGCGGGAGGTTGGATACGCAGTATTTT	CATSGRLDTQYF
TRBV5-1	.	.	TRBJ2-3	TGCGCCAGTGATTCGGGAGATCCCACAGATACGCAGTATTTT	CASDSGDPTDTQYF
TRBV2	TRBD2	few	TRBJ2-7	TGTGCCAGCCGCGGGACTAGCGGCACCACCTACGAGCAGTACTTC	CASRGTSGTTYEQYF
TRBV6-5	TRBD2	many	TRBJ2-3	TGTGCCAGCAGCTTAACTAGCGGGAGGCCAGATACGCAGTATTTT	CASSLTSGRPDTQYF
TRBV4-3	TRBD1	.	TRBJ2-7	TGCGCCAGCAGCCAAGAACATCCCGGGACAGGGGCCCCCTACGAGCAGTACTTC	CASSQEHPGTGAPYEQYF
TRBV5-1	.	few	TRBJ2-7	TGCGCCAGCAGCTTGGGTGTCGGGAGCTCCTACGAGCAGTACTTC	CASSLGVGSSYEQYF
TRBV7-9	.	many	TRBJ2-1	TGTGCCAGCAGCTTAGTCGGCGACGAGCAGTTCTTC	CASSLVGDEQFF
TRBV6-2/TRBV6-3	TRBD1	few	TRBJ1-5	TGTGCCAGCAGTTACTACCGAGGAAGACAGGGGGGGCCCAATCAGCCCCAGCATTTT	CASSYYRGRQGGPNQPQHF
TRBV20-1	.	many	TRBJ2-7	TGCAGTGCCCCGACCGGGACGGACTCCTACGAGCAGTACTTC	CSAPTGTDSYEQYF
TRBV11-2	.	many	TRBJ1-2	TGTGCCAGCAGCCCCGGGACGGGAGCTAACTATGGCTACACCTTC	CASSPGTGANYGYTF
TRBV29-1	TRBD2	many	TRBJ2-2	TGCAGCGTTGAGCTCGGGCTAGCGGGGACGAGCGCCGGGGAGCTGTTTTTT	CSVELGLAGTSAGELFF
TRBV9	.	.	TRBJ2-4	TGTGCCAGCAGCGTCGATCCCTTGACGGGGCCCAAAAACATTCAGTACTTC	CASSVDPLTGPKNIQYF
TRBV4-3	TRBD2	.	TRBJ2-7	TGCGCCAGCAGCCAAGAGTCTCATGCTAGCGGGAGCTACGAGCAGTACTTC	CASSQESHASGSYEQYF